The rows below give T cell receptor beta chains drawn from one sample of a study of siplizumab effects on memory and regulatory T cells. Some clones are missing from TCRdb's copy, which holds only in-frame ones; the method was immunoSEQ multiplex PCR. The repertoire holds fewer than 120,000 clones, with around nine tenths as singletons. The sequencing sample was made of CD4+ T cells sorted from blood. The origin of the receptors is a human donor in good health. Each CDR3 is given with its conserved first and last residue. A D gene is named only where the DNA matches it firmly. Clone size is shown for a subset of rows, as once, few, many or a class of expanded clone.

d_call	v_call	j_call	cdr3_length	clone_size	cdr3_nt	cdr3_aa
NA	TRBV6-1	TRBJ1-1	14	NA	TGTGCCAGCAGTGATGGGTCGTTGAACACTGAAGCTTTCTTT	CASSDGSLNTEAFF
TRBD2	TRBV11-3	TRBJ2-1	16	NA	TGTGCCAGCAGCTTCAGTACTAGCGGGATAGGGGGTGAGCAGTTCTTC	CASSFSTSGIGGEQFF
NA	TRBV12-5	TRBJ1-6	14	NA	TGTGCTAGTGGTACAGGACAGCCGAATTCACCCCTCCACTTT	CASGTGQPNSPLHF
TRBD1	TRBV5-6	TRBJ2-2	14	NA	TGTGCCAGCAGCTTGGGACAGGGTACCGGGGAGCTGTTTTTT	CASSLGQGTGELFF
NA	TRBV19	TRBJ2-3	14	NA	TGTGCCAGTGGCGTGACAGGACTCACAGATACGCAGTATTTT	CASGVTGLTDTQYF
NA	TRBV6-1	TRBJ1-1	15	NA	TGTGCCAGCAGTGGAGTAGGACTCATGAACACTGAAGCTTTCTTT	CASSGVGLMNTEAFF
TRBD2	TRBV5-1	TRBJ2-1	16	NA	TGCGCCAGCAGCTTGGGGACTAGCGGGAGAGGGAATGAGCAGTTCTTC	CASSLGTSGRGNEQFF
TRBD1	TRBV7-9	TRBJ1-6	15	few	TGTGCCAGCAGACTAACGGGACAGTATAATTCACCCCTCCACTTT	CASRLTGQYNSPLHF
TRBD1	TRBV6-5	TRBJ1-6	15	NA	TGTGCCAGCAGCCTAGACAGGGTGTGGAATTCACCCCTCCACTTT	CASSLDRVWNSPLHF
TRBD2	TRBV2	TRBJ2-7	14	NA	TGTGCCAGCGGCACGGCGCTAGCGGGAAGGGAGCAGTACTTC	CASGTALAGREQYF
NA	TRBV7-8	TRBJ2-7	11	NA	TGTGCCAGCAGCTCATATTACGAGCAGTACTTC	CASSSYYEQYF
TRBD1	TRBV29-1	TRBJ1-2	14	NA	TGCAGCGTCAGAACCGGGACAGCTCCCTATGGCTACACCTTC	CSVRTGTAPYGYTF
NA	TRBV10-1	TRBJ2-7	13	NA	TGCGCCAGCAGCCCGGACATCTCCTACGAGCAGTACTTC	CASSPDISYEQYF
NA	TRBV6-5	TRBJ2-7	16	NA	TGTGCCAGCAGTTACTCGGGGGGCTCCAGCTCCTACGAGCAGTACTTC	CASSYSGGSSSYEQYF
NA	TRBV6-5	TRBJ2-7	15	NA	TGTGCCAGCAGTTACTCCCAGGGGTTAGTAAGCGAGCAGTACTTC	CASSYSQGLVSEQYF
NA	TRBV19	TRBJ1-5	15	NA	TGTGCCAGTAGTTCAGGCCCTCCGAGCAATCAGCCCCAGCATTTT	CASSSGPPSNQPQHF
NA	TRBV6-5	TRBJ2-7	15	NA	TGTGCCAGCAGTTACTCAACGGACAGCCACTACGAGCAGTACTTC	CASSYSTDSHYEQYF
NA	TRBV27	TRBJ2-3	13	NA	TGTGCCAGCACCCCCCTGAACACAGATACGCAGTATTTT	CASTPLNTDTQYF
TRBD1	TRBV19	TRBJ2-1	14	NA	TGTGCCAGTAGTGAACCGGGACAGGGAGGTGAGCAGTTCTTC	CASSEPGQGGEQFF
TRBD2	TRBV9	TRBJ2-5	16	NA	TGTGCCAGCAGCGTGGGAGGGACTACAACATTGGAGACCCAGTACTTC	CASSVGGTTTLETQYF
TRBD2	TRBV7-9	TRBJ2-7	16	NA	TGTGCCAGCAGCTTAGAGAGCGGGGGGGAGGCCTACGAGCAGTACTTC	CASSLESGGEAYEQYF
NA	TRBV6-6	TRBJ1-3	16	NA	TGTGCCAGCAGTTACTCAGTCAGCAGCTCTGGAAACACCATATATTTT	CASSYSVSSSGNTIYF
NA	TRBV10-3	TRBJ1-1	13	NA	TGTGCCATCAAGGGGGGAGGGAACACTGAAGCTTTCTTT	CAIKGGGNTEAFF
TRBD2	TRBV5-1	TRBJ2-4	16	NA	TGCGCCAGCAGCCCGACTAGCGGGGTTCTCAAAAACATTCAGTACTTC	CASSPTSGVLKNIQYF
NA	TRBV29-1	TRBJ2-3	14	NA	TGCAGCGTTGTACAGGGTAACTCTCGGGGTACGCAGTATTTT	CSVVQGNSRGTQYF
NA	TRBV7-9	TRBJ1-1	13	NA	TGTGCCAGCCCCGGTGGAGGGAACACTGAAGCTTTCTTT	CASPGGGNTEAFF
NA	TRBV19	TRBJ1-1	13	NA	TGTGCCAGTAGTTTCGGGCAGAACACTGAAGCTTTCTTT	CASSFGQNTEAFF
NA	TRBV2	TRBJ2-2	13	NA	TGTGCCAGCAACCGGGATCTAACCGGGGAGCTGTTTTTT	CASNRDLTGELFF
NA	TRBV6-1	TRBJ2-3	11	NA	TGTGCCAGCAGCCAGGGGGATACGCAGTATTTT	CASSQGDTQYF
NA	TRBV5-6	TRBJ2-1	15	once	TGTGCCAGCAGCCGTGGGCAGGTCCCTCGCTATGAGCAGTTCTTC	CASSRGQVPRYEQFF
TRBD1	TRBV6-5	TRBJ1-1	14	NA	TGTGCCAGCAGTAGGACAGGGAGTAAGACTGAAGCTTTCTTT	CASSRTGSKTEAFF
NA	TRBV7-2	TRBJ1-6	16	NA	TGTGCCAGCAGCACACCCAGGGCCGGGGCGAGTTCACCCCTCCACTTT	CASSTPRAGASSPLHF
TRBD1	TRBV5-8	TRBJ2-1	16	NA	TGTGCCAGCAGCGATGGACAGGCAAAGCCCTACAATGAGCAGTTCTTC	CASSDGQAKPYNEQFF
NA	TRBV5-4	TRBJ2-5	14	NA	TGTGCCAGCAGCTTGGGCCTAAGAGGAGAGACCCAGTACTTC	CASSLGLRGETQYF
NA	TRBV25-1	TRBJ1-4	14	NA	TGTGCCAGCAGTCTCCACGACTCAGCTGAAAAACTGTTTTTT	CASSLHDSAEKLFF
NA	TRBV2	TRBJ1-2	14	NA	TGTGCCAGCAGTGAGTGGGACTCTAACTATGGCTACACCTTC	CASSEWDSNYGYTF
TRBD2	TRBV19	TRBJ2-1	14	few	TGTGCCAGTAGAAAGGGCGGGGGGTACAATGAGCAGTTCTTC	CASRKGGGYNEQFF